Detailed here is one TCR beta chain. Its antigen is as yet unknown. Whole-study findings and limits: Roughly an eighth of tumor Treg sequences matched naive CD4+ cells. Tumor Treg TCRs overlapped most with tumor naive CD4+ cells.

With V trimmed by 5 bases and J by 6 bases, 12 bases remained unmatched. The CDR3 has 16 residues. Adaptor-ligated barcode primers were used to amplify TRBV12-4/TRBJ1-2 clonotypes. TCRdb fed the multiplex PCR reads into MiXCR, producing one record per CDR3 protein. Among some 1,300 distinct CDR3 sequences, approximately 24% were seen once, and the ten largest hold about 6.1%. The sequence derives from a female donor with breast cancer. The sequenced material came from naive CD4+ T cells sorted from blood. Specified subset: naive CD4+ T cells, CD4+CD45RA+CD25-. The chain recombines TRBV12-3 or TRBV12-4 with TRBJ1-2; 10 bases line up with TRBD1. Written as DNA, the CDR3 is TGTGCCAGCAGTGTCGACCGGGACAGGGGATTCCATGGCTACACCTTC. Its protein product is CASSVDRDRGFHGYTF.